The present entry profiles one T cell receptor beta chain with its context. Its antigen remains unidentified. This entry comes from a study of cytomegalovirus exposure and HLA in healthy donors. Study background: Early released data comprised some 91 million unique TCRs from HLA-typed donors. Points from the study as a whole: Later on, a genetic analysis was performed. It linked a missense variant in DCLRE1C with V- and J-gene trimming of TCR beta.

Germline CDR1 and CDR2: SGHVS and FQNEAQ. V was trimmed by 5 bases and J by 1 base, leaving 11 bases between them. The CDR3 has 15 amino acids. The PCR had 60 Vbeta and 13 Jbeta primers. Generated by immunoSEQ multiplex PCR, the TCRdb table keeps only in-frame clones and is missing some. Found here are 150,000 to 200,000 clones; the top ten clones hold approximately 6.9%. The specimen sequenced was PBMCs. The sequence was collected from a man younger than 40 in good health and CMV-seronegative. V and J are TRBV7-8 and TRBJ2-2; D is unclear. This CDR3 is CASSLTELNTGELFF. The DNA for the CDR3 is TGTGCCAGCAGCCTAACAGAACTGAACACCGGGGAGCTGTTTTTT.